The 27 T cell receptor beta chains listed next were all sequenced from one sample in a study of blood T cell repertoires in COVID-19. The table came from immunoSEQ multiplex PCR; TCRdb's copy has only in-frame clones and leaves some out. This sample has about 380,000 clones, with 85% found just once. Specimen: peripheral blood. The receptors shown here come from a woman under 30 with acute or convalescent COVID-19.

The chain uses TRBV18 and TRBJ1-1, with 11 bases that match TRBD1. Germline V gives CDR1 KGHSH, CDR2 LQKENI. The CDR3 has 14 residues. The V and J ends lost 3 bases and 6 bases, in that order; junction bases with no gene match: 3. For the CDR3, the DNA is TGTGCCAGCTCACCTGGACAGGGGGCTGCTGAAGCTTTCTTT. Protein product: CASSPGQGAAEAFF.

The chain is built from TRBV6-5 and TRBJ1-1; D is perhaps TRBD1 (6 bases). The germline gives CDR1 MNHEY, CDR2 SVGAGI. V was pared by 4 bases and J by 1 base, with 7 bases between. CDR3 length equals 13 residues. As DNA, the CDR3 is TGTGCCAGCAGTTCGACAGGGAACACTGAAGCTTTCTTT. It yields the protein CASSSTGNTEAFF.

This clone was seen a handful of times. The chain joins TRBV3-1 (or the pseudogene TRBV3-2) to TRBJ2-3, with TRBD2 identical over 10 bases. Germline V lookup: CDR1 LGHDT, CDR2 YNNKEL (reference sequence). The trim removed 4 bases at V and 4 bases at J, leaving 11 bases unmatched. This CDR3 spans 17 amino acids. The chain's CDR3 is CASSPRTSGALADTQYF. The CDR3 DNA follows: TGTGCCAGCAGCCCTAGGACTAGCGGAGCCCTCGCAGATACGCAGTATTTT.

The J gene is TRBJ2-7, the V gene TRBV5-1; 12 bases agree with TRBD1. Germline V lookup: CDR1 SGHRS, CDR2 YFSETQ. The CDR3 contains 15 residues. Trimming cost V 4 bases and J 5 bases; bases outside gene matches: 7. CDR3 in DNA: TGCGCCAGCAGCGGCTCGGGACAGGGGGCTAACGAGCAGTACTTC. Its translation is CASSGSGQGANEQYF.

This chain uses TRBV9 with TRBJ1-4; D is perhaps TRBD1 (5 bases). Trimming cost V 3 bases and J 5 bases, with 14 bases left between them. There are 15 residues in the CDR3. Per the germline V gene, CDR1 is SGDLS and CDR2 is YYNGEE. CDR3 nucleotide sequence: TGTGCCAGCAGCGGGGGCACAGCCTTGAATGAAAAACTGTTTTTT. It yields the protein CASSGGTALNEKLFF.

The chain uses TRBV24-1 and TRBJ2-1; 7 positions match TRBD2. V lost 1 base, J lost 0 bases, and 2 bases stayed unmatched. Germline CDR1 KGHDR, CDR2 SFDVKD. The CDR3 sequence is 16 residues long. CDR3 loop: CATSDLAGSSYNEQFF. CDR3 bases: TGTGCCACCAGTGATTTAGCGGGGAGCTCCTACAATGAGCAGTTCTTC.

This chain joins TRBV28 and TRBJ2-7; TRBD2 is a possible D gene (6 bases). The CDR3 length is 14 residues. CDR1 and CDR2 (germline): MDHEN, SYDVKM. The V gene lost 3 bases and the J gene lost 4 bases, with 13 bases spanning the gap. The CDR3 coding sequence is TGTGCCAGCAGTTTTTTTACGGGGGTATACGAGCAGTACTTC. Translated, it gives CASSFFTGVYEQYF.

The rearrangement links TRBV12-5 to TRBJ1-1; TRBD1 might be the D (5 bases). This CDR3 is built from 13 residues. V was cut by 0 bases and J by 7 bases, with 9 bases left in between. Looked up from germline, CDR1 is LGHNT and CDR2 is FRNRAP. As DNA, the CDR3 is TGTGCTAGTGGTTTGGTACGAGACAGTGAAGCTTTCTTT. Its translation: CASGLVRDSEAFF.

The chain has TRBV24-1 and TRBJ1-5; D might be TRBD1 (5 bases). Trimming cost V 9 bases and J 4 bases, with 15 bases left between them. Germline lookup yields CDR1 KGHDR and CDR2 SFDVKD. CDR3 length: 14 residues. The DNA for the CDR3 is TGTGCCACCGGGGGGGGGTGCAGGAATCAGCCCCAGCATTTT. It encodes CATGGGCRNQPQHF.

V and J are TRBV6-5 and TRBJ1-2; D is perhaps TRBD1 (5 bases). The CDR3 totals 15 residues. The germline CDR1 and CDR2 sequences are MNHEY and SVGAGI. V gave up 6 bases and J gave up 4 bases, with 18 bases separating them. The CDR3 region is CASRMTVMSSYGYTF. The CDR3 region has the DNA TGTGCCAGCAGAATGACAGTAATGAGTAGCTATGGCTACACCTTC.

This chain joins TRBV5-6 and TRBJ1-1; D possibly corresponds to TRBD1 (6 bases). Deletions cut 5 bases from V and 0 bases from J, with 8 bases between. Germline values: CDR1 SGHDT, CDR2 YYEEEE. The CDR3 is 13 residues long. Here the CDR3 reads CASSNRVNTEAFF. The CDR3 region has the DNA TGTGCCAGCAGTAACAGGGTGAACACTGAAGCTTTCTTT.

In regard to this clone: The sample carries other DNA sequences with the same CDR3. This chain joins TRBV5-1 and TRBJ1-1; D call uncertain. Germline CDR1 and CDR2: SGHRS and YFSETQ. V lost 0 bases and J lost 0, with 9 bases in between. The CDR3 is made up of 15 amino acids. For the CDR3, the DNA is TGCGCCAGCAGCTTGGCGACGGGAATGAACACTGAAGCTTTCTTT. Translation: CASSLATGMNTEAFF.

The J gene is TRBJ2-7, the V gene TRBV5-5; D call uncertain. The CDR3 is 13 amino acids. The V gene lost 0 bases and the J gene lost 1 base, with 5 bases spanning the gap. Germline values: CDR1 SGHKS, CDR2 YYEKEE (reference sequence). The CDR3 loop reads CASSLGISYEQYF. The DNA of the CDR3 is TGTGCCAGCAGCTTGGGTATATCCTACGAGCAGTACTTC.

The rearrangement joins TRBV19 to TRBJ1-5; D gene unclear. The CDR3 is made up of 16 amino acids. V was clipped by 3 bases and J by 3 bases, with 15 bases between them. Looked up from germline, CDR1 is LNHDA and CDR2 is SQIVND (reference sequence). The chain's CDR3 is CASSIWEGDHNQPQHF. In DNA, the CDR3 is TGTGCCAGTAGTATTTGGGAGGGAGATCACAATCAGCCCCAGCATTTT.

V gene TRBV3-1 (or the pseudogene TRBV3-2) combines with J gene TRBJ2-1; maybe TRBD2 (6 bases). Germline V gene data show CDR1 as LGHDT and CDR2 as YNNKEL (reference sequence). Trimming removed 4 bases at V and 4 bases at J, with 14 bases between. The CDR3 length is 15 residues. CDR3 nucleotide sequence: TGTGCCAGCAGCCGGCTCGGGGACTTATACAATGAGCAGTTCTTC. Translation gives CASSRLGDLYNEQFF.

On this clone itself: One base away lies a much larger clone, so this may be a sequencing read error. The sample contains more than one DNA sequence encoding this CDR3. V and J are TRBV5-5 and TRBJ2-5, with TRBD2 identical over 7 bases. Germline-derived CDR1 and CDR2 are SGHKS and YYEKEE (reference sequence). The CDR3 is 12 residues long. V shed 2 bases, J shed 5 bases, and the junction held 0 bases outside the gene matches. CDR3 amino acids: CASSFGGETQYF. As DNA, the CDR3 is TGTGCCAGCAGCTTCGGGGGGGAGACCCAGTACTTC.

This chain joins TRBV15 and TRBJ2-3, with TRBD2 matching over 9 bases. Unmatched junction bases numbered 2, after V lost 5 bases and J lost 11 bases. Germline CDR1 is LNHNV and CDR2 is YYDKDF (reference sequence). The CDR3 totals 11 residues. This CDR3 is CATSRTSVQYF. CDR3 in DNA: TGTGCCACCAGCCGGACTAGCGTGCAGTATTTT.

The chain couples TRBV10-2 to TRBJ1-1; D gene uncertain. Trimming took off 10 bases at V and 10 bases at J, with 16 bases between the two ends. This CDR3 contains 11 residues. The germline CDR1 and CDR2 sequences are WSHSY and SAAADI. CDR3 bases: TGCGCCACCCGGCGGGTCGAAGGAGCTTTCTTT. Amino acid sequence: CATRRVEGAFF.

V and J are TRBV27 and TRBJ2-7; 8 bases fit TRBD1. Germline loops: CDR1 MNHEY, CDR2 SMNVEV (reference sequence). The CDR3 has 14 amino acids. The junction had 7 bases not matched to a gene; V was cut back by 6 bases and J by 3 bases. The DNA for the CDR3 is TGTGCCAGCAGCTTAGTTGGGACAGGCTACGAGCAGTACTTC. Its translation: CASSLVGTGYEQYF.

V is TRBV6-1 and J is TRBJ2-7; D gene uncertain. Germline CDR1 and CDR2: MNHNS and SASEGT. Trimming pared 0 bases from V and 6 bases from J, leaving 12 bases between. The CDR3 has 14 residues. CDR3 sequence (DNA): TGTGCCAGCAGTGAAGCGTCTAGGTCGGGCGAGCAGTACTTC. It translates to CASSEASRSGEQYF.

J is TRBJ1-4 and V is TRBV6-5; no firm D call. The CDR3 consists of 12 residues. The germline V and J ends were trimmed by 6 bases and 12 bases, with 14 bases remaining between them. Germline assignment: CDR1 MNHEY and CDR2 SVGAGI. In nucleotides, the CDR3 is TGTGCCAGCAGCCGCGAGGGCGGGGAACTGTTTTTT. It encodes CASSREGGELFF.

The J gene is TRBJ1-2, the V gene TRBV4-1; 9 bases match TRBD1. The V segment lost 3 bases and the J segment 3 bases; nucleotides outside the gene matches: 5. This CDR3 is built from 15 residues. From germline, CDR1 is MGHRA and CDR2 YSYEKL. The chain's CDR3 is CASSQIQGAYYGYTF. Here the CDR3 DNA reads TGCGCCAGCAGCCAGATACAGGGGGCCTACTATGGCTACACCTTC.

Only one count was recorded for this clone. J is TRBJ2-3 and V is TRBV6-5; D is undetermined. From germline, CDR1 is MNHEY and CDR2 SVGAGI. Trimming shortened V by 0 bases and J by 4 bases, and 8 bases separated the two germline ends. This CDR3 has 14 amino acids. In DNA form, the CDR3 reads TGTGCCAGCAGTTACTCGAGAGACTCAGATACGCAGTATTTT. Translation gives CASSYSRDSDTQYF.

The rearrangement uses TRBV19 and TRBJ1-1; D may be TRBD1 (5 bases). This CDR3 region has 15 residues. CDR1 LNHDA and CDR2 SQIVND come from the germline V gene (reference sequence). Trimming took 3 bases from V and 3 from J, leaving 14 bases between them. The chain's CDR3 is CASSIFQGLDTEAFF. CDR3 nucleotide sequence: TGTGCCAGTAGTATCTTTCAGGGTTTGGACACTGAAGCTTTCTTT.

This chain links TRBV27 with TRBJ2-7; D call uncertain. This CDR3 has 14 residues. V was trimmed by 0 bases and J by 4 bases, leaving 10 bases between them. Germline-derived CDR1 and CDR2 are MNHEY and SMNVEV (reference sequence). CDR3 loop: CASSLSGRFYEQYF. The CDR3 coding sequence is TGTGCCAGCAGTTTATCCGGTCGTTTTTACGAGCAGTACTTC.

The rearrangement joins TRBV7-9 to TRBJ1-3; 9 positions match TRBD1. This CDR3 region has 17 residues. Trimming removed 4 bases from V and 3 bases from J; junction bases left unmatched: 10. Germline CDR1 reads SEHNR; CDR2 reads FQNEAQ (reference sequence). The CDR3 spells CASSSLRGQGLGNTIYF. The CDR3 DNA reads TGTGCCAGCAGCTCTCTAAGGGGACAGGGCCTTGGAAACACCATATATTTT.

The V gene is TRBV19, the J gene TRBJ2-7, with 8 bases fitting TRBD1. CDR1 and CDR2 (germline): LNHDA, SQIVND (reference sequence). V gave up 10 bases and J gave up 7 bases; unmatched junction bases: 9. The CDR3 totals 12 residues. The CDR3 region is CATSQGAGEQYF. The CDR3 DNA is TGTGCCACCTCCCAGGGGGCGGGAGAGCAGTACTTC.